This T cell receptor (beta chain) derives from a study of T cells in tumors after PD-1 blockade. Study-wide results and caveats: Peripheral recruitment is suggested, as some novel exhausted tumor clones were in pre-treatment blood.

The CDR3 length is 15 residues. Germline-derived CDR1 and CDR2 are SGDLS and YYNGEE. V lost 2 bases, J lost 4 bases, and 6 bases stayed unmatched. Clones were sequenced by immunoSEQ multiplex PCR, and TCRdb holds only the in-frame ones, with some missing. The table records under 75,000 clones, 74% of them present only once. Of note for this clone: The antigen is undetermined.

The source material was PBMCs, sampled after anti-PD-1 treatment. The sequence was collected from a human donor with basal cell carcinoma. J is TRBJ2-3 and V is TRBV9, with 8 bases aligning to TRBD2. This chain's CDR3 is CASSVSGGAADTQYF. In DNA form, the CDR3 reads TGTGCCAGCAGCGTCTCCGGGGGGGCCGCAGATACGCAGTATTTT.